The clone carrying this T cell receptor beta chain was seen a few times. The data were produced by immunoSEQ multiplex PCR, yet TCRdb's version contains in-frame clones alone and is incomplete. The data show roughly 29,000 clones, approximately 75% seen once. The sample comes from a study of blood T cell repertoires in COVID-19. Study-level information: COVID-19 samples from acute and convalescent phases originated in the United States, Italy and Spain. PBMCs, B-cell-depleted T cells, or T cells were the source of the cDNA or gDNA that made up the material.

Trimming cost V 1 base and J 3 bases, with 11 bases left between them. Germline V gene data show CDR1 as SGDLS and CDR2 as YYNGEE. CDR3 size: 15 residues. This TCR was sampled from a boy aged 2 to 10 with active or convalescent COVID-19. Sequenced input: peripheral blood. V is TRBV9 and J is TRBJ2-1; a possible D gene is TRBD2 (6 bases). The CDR3 spells CASSVLGGNYNEQFF. The CDR3, as DNA: TGTGCCAGCAGCGTACTCGGGGGAAACTACAATGAGCAGTTCTTC.